This passage covers 20 T cell receptor beta chains from one sample sequenced in a study of prognosis after radiotherapy for stage I lung cancer. Genomic DNA was subjected to two-round multiplex PCR for amplification of TCR beta CDR3. Specific primers for each TRBV and TRBJ gene were what first-round PCR used. TCRdb re-called the multiplex PCR reads through MiXCR, storing one row per CDR3 protein. The repertoire holds about 28,000 distinct CDR3 sequences, with around a third as singletons. The starting material was PBMCs, obtained before or after stereotactic body radiation therapy (not recorded which). The receptor source for this set is a donor aged 50 or older with non-small cell lung cancer.

The sample holds many counts of this clonotype. The rearrangement links TRBV18 to TRBJ1-6; D is undetermined. This CDR3 region has 14 residues. Trimming took 2 bases from V and 0 from J, leaving 2 bases between them. The germline gives CDR1 KGHSH, CDR2 LQKENI. CDR3 coding DNA: TGTGCCAGCTCACCAGCCTCCTATAATTCACCCCTCCACTTT. Translated: CASSPASYNSPLHF.

This clonotype was counted ten times or more. CDR3 amino acids: CSVVQRYNEQFF. CDR3 DNA sequence: TGCAGCGTTGTCCAGCGCTACAATGAGCAGTTCTTC. This chain uses TRBV29-1 with TRBJ2-1, with D hard to call. There are 12 residues in the CDR3. The V gene lost 4 bases and the J gene lost 3 bases, with 7 bases spanning the gap. The germline CDR1 and CDR2 sequences are SQVTM and ANQGSEA.

This clonotype is termed medium-sized. The chain joins TRBV6-2 or TRBV6-3 to TRBJ2-7; 9 bases map to TRBD1. V lost 6 bases and J lost 5; bases outside the gene matches: 8. The CDR3 has 14 amino acids. Germline-derived CDR1 and CDR2 are MNHEY and SVGEGT. The CDR3 spells CASRKGQGGNEQYF. The CDR3 DNA reads TGTGCCAGCAGGAAGGGACAGGGTGGCAACGAGCAGTACTTC.

This clonotype was counted at least ten times. The J gene is TRBJ1-2, the V gene TRBV29-1; 8 bases line up with TRBD1. Per the germline V gene, CDR1 is SQVTM and CDR2 is ANQGSEA. The junction had 4 bases not matched to a gene; V was cut back by 7 bases and J by 3 bases. The CDR3 consists of 12 residues. The DNA of the CDR3 is TGCAGCGCCGCGACAGGGGACTATGGCTACACCTTC. Translation gives CSAATGDYGYTF.

This clonotype was recorded many times. The gene calls are TRBV2 and TRBJ2-4, with D tentatively TRBD1 or TRBD2 (5 bases each). From germline, CDR1 is SNHLY and CDR2 FYNNEI. The CDR3 runs to 14 residues. V dropped 4 bases and J dropped 2 bases, with 9 bases sitting between them. CDR3 loop: CASSVGVTKNIQYF. In DNA, the CDR3 is TGTGCCAGCAGTGTGGGGGTGACCAAAAACATTCAGTACTTC.

In regard to this clonotype: In this CDR3 the conserved last residue, phenylalanine or tryptophan, is missing, so a read error is likely. Because the CDR3's place on the DNA is in doubt, the DNA is left out and the CDR3 is given as listed by TCRdb. The CDR3 here is CASSSDRA. This chain joins TRBV5-1 and TRBJ2-6; the table names TRBD1, a call not compared with the DNA. Germline V gene sequence: CDR1 SGHRS, CDR2 YFSETQ. 8 amino acids form the CDR3, both terminal residues included.

This clonotype was counted at least ten times. The V gene is TRBV2, the J gene TRBJ2-1; the D is unclear. CDR1 and CDR2 (germline): SNHLY, FYNNEI. V shed 6 bases and J shed 3 bases, with 9 bases lying between them. This CDR3 comprises 13 residues. CDR3 sequence: CASSDEHYNEQFF. The CDR3, as DNA: TGTGCCAGCAGCGATGAACACTACAATGAGCAGTTCTTC.

At least ten counts were recorded for this clonotype. The V gene is TRBV19, the J gene TRBJ1-5; 9 bases match TRBD1. The CDR3 runs to 15 residues. Per the germline V gene, CDR1 is LNHDA and CDR2 is SQIVND (reference sequence). Germline trimming cut 4 bases from V and 3 bases from J; bases unmatched to any gene: 4. The CDR3 nucleotides read TGTGCCAGTAGTAGCCGGGACAGGGTCAATCAGCCCCAGCATTTT. It is translated as CASSSRDRVNQPQHF.

In this sample, this clonotype turned up many times. V and J are TRBV20-1 and TRBJ2-3; tentatively, D is TRBD2 (5 bases). Between the trimmed V and J ends, which lost 1 base and 7 bases, there was a span of 18 bases. Per the germline V gene, CDR1 is DFQATT and CDR2 is SNEGSKA (reference sequence). This CDR3 has 15 residues. The CDR3 DNA reads as TGCAGTGCTAGAGGTCAGGACTTAGCACCATATACGCAGTATTTT. Protein sequence: CSARGQDLAPYTQYF.

This clonotype was detected many times. The chain links TRBV19 to TRBJ1-1, with D uncertain. CDR1 is LNHDA, CDR2 SQIVND, per germline (reference sequence). Trimming left V 7 bases short and J 0 bases short, with 12 bases between. This CDR3 is 14 amino acids long. The CDR3 DNA sequence: TGTGCCAGTATCACGGGAGGGCTGAACACTGAAGCTTTCTTT. Protein sequence: CASITGGLNTEAFF.

The sample holds many counts of this clonotype. This may be a read error: a much more frequent sequence differs by one nucleotide. The chain links TRBV9 to TRBJ1-3, with D perhaps matching TRBD1 (6 bases). In germline, CDR1 is SGDLS, CDR2 YYNGEE. Trimming removed 3 bases from V and 4 bases from J, with 8 bases in between. The length of the CDR3 is 13 residues. Here the CDR3 reads CASSAGEGNTIYF. CDR3 DNA sequence: TGTGCCAGCAGCGCAGGGGAAGGAAACACCATATATTTT.

This clonotype was counted at least ten times. The chain uses TRBV20-1 and TRBJ1-5; the match to TRBD1 covers 7 bases. J was trimmed by 2 bases and V by 0 bases; bases with no gene match: 4. CDR3 length equals 15 residues. Germline CDR1 DFQATT, CDR2 SNEGSKA (reference sequence). CDR3 DNA sequence: TGCAGTGCTAGAGAGACAGGGATGGGCAATCAGCCCCAGCATTTT. Translated, it gives CSARETGMGNQPQHF.

The chain has TRBV6-1 and TRBJ2-3; TRBD2 aligns across 8 bases. CDR1 and CDR2 (germline): MNHNS, SASEGT. V was clipped by 5 bases and J by 7 bases; unmatched bases: 14. CDR3 length: 16 amino acids. This CDR3 is CASSQSSGEVTNTQYF. As DNA, the CDR3 is TGTGCCAGCAGTCAGAGTAGCGGGGAGGTGACAAATACGCAGTATTTT.

The genes are TRBV20-1 and TRBJ1-2; possible D gene TRBD1, 6 bases. The germline V gene has CDR1 DFQATT and CDR2 SNEGSKA (reference sequence). CDR3 size: 14 residues. The V and J ends lost 2 bases and 2 bases respectively, with 12 bases between them. The CDR3 is CSARTGISNYGYTF. CDR3 DNA sequence: TGCAGTGCTAGAACAGGGATATCCAACTATGGCTACACCTTC.

This clonotype was seen at least ten times. The chain uses TRBV12-3 or TRBV12-4 and TRBJ1-2; D is uncertain. With 1 base removed from V and 4 bases from J, the gap between germline ends came to 7 bases. This CDR3 comprises 13 residues. DNA of the CDR3: TGTGCCAGCAGTTTAGGCCGGCTCTATGGCTACACCTTC. It specifies CASSLGRLYGYTF.

This clonotype was detected ten times or more. The chain uses TRBV28 and TRBJ2-1; 7 nucleotides agree with TRBD2. Germline-derived CDR1 and CDR2 are MDHEN and SYDVKM. Losses at the gene ends were 8 bases for V and 9 bases for J; bases not matched to a gene: 10. The CDR3 consists of 13 residues. CDR3 sequence (DNA): TGTGCCAGCGGGGGGGGGAGGGTGGGTGAGCAGTTCTTC. Its protein is CASGGGRVGEQFF.

This clonotype is medium-sized within its sample. The chain links TRBV6-1 to TRBJ2-1, with 9 bases matching TRBD2. J gave up 5 bases and V 5 bases, and 10 bases lay outside the gene matches. Germline V lookup: CDR1 MNHNS, CDR2 SASEGT. CDR3 length: 16 amino acids. DNA of the CDR3: TGTGCCAGCAGTCGCGGACTAGCGACAATCCACAATGAGCAGTTCTTC. Protein sequence: CASSRGLATIHNEQFF.

This clonotype was seen at least ten times. V gene TRBV9 combines with J gene TRBJ2-6, with 10 bases that match TRBD1. Losses at the gene ends were 3 bases for V and 0 bases for J; bases not matched to a gene: 3. This CDR3 spans 17 amino acids. Looked up from germline, CDR1 is SGDLS and CDR2 is YYNGEE. In DNA form, the CDR3 reads TGTGCCAGCAGCGGGACAGGGGGAAGCTCTGGGGCCAACGTCCTGACTTTC. Residues: CASSGTGGSSGANVLTF. Drawing the rest from reference TRBV9 and TRBJ2-6, the complete variable domain is DSGVTQTPKHLITATGQRVTLRCSPRSGDLSVYWYQQSLDQGLQFLIQYYNGEERAKGNILERFSAQQFPDLHSELNLSSLELGDSALYFCASSGTGGSSGANVLTFGAGSRLTVL.

This chain connects TRBV28 to TRBJ2-2; D is unresolved. V was shortened by 3 bases and J by 3 bases, with 11 bases between the two germline ends. This CDR3 is built from 15 residues. Germline values: CDR1 MDHEN, CDR2 SYDVKM. The chain's CDR3 is CASSLLLLDTGELFF. In DNA, the CDR3 is TGTGCCAGCAGTTTGTTACTGCTGGACACCGGGGAGCTGTTTTTT.

With respect to this clonotype: A read error likely explains this, since a far larger clone differs by one base. The chain is built from TRBV6-2 or TRBV6-3 and TRBJ1-1, with no clear D. Trimming took 6 bases from V and 6 from J, leaving 14 bases between them. The CDR3 is made up of 13 amino acids. CDR1 and CDR2 from the germline V gene are MNHEY and SVGEGT. In DNA, the CDR3 is TGTGCCAGCAGAGGAGAGGGAGGCTCTGAAGCTTTCTTT. This translates into CASRGEGGSEAFF.